The next 13 T cell receptor beta chains were all read from a single sample in a study of cytomegalovirus exposure and HLA in healthy donors. In the PCR, 60 Vbeta and 13 Jbeta primers were used. Measured with immunoSEQ multiplex PCR; TCRdb has only the in-frame clones, and not every one. The repertoire table contains 110,000 to 150,000 clones. The sample consisted of PBMCs. All receptors come from a man aged 40-55 years in good health and CMV-seronegative.

The chain couples TRBV28 to TRBJ1-5; D gene unclear. The germline CDR1 and CDR2 sequences are MDHEN and SYDVKM. This CDR3 spans 14 amino acids. Trimming removed 0 bases at V and 1 base at J, with 4 bases between. CDR3 amino acids: CASSLWQSNQPQHF. The CDR3 nucleotides are TGTGCCAGCAGTTTATGGCAGAGCAATCAGCCCCAGCATTTT.

The chain combines TRBV12-2 with TRBJ2-7; TRBD2, the table's D call, was not compared with the DNA. TRBV12-2 is assigned pseudogene status. The CDR3 loop spans 16 amino acids. In nucleotides, the CDR3 is TGTGCAAGTCGCTTAGCAGGAGGGCCTGGGTACTACGAGCAGTACTTC. Amino acid sequence: CASRLAGGPGYYEQYF.

The chain combines TRBV28 with TRBJ2-7; tentative D call: TRBD2 (5 bases). The CDR3 covers 14 residues. V lost 7 bases and J lost 4, with 17 bases in between. Germline V gene data show CDR1 as MDHEN and CDR2 as SYDVKM. CDR3 sequence: CASIRTGIPYEQYF. The CDR3 coding sequence is TGTGCCAGCATCCGGACCGGGATTCCTTACGAGCAGTACTTC.

This rearrangement joins TRBV29-1 to TRBJ2-3; D not resolved. V was cut by 4 bases and J by 0 bases, with 5 bases left in between. The CDR3 is made up of 12 amino acids. The V gene's germline CDR1 is SQVTM and CDR2 ANQGSEA. The CDR3 is CSVGHSTDTQYF. The CDR3 DNA is TGCAGCGTTGGACACAGCACAGATACGCAGTATTTT.

This chain joins TRBV6-6 and TRBJ1-5; 7 bases agree with TRBD1. The CDR3 sequence is 16 residues long. J lost 0 bases, V lost 5 bases, and 7 bases had no gene match. Germline lookup yields CDR1 MNHNY and CDR2 SVGAGI (reference sequence). CDR3 sequence reads: CASSPRDSDSNQPQHF. The CDR3 DNA follows: TGTGCCAGCAGTCCCCGGGACAGCGATAGCAATCAGCCCCAGCATTTT.

The chain is built from TRBV28 and TRBJ1-1; D might be TRBD1 (6 bases). The CDR3 has 16 residues. From germline, CDR1 is MDHEN and CDR2 SYDVKM. Between the trimmed V and J ends, which lost 4 bases and 9 bases, there was a span of 24 bases. CDR3 amino acids: CASSSSGRGAVGKAFF. The CDR3 DNA sequence: TGTGCCAGCAGTTCATCGGGGAGGGGGGCGGTTGGGAAAGCTTTCTTT. Drawing the rest from reference TRBV28 and TRBJ1-1, the complete variable domain is DVKVTQSSRYLVKRTGEKVFLECVQDMDHENMFWYRQDPGLGLRLIYFSYDVKMKEKGDIPEGYSVSREKKERFSLILESASTNQTSMYLCASSSSGRGAVGKAFFGQGTRLTVV.

CDR3 loop: CASSRAGGNTGELFF. The CDR3 nucleotides read TGTGCCAGTAGTAGAGCAGGGGGAAACACCGGGGAGCTGTTTTTT. This chain connects TRBV19 to TRBJ2-2; 7 bases line up with TRBD1. This CDR3 comprises 15 residues. Germline V gene sequence: CDR1 LNHDA, CDR2 SQIVND (reference sequence). V lost 4 bases, J lost 2 bases, and 4 bases stayed unmatched. Combining the CDR3 with reference TRBV19 and TRBJ2-2 gives the whole variable domain DGGITQSPKYLFRKEGQNVTLSCEQNLNHDAMYWYRQDPGQGLRLIYYSQIVNDFQKGDIAEGYSVSREKKESFPLTVTSAQKNPTAFYLCASSRAGGNTGELFFGEGSRLTVL.

This chain joins TRBV7-2 and TRBJ1-6; the D is unclear. The CDR3 contains 13 residues. CDR1 is SGHTA, CDR2 FQGNSA, per germline. V lost 1 base and J lost 11, with 9 bases in between. CDR3 protein: CASSLGSLAPLHF. CDR3 in DNA: TGTGCCAGCAGCTTAGGATCTTTAGCACCCCTCCACTTT. Combining the CDR3 with reference TRBV7-2 and TRBJ1-6 gives the whole variable domain GAGVSQSPSNKVTEKGKDVELRCDPISGHTALYWYRQSLGQGLEFLIYFQGNSAPDKSGLPSDRFSAERTGGSVSTLTIQRTQQEDSAVYLCASSLGSLAPLHFGNGTRLTVT.

The J gene is TRBJ2-5, the V gene TRBV5-1, with D perhaps TRBD2 (5 bases). This CDR3 region has 14 residues. Germline lookup yields CDR1 SGHRS and CDR2 YFSETQ. V was shortened by 4 bases and J by 5 bases, with 15 bases between the two germline ends. CDR3 protein: CASSQWRAAETQYF. CDR3 in DNA: TGCGCCAGCAGCCAATGGCGGGCGGCTGAGACCCAGTACTTC. The whole variable domain, filled in from reference TRBV5-1 and TRBJ2-5, reads KAGVTQTPRYLIKTRGQQVTLSCSPISGHRSVSWYQQTPGQGLQFLFEYFSETQRNKGNFPGRFSGRQFSNSRSEMNVSTLELGDSALYLCASSQWRAAETQYFGPGTRLLVL.

The chain couples TRBV18 to TRBJ2-7, with 7 bases identical to TRBD1. J lost 0 bases, V lost 0 bases, and 2 bases had no gene match. Germline V gives CDR1 KGHSH, CDR2 LQKENI. The length of the CDR3 is 15 residues. CDR3 protein: CASSPPGQSSYEQYF. The DNA for the CDR3 is TGTGCCAGCTCACCACCGGGACAGAGCTCCTACGAGCAGTACTTC.

The chain has TRBV5-6 and TRBJ1-5; 8 positions match TRBD1. This CDR3 region has 13 residues. The germline V gene has CDR1 SGHDT and CDR2 YYEEEE. Germline trimming cut 0 bases from V and 10 bases from J; bases unmatched to any gene: 3. This chain's CDR3 is CASSLGGQVPQHF. The DNA for the CDR3 is TGTGCCAGCAGCTTGGGGGGACAGGTCCCCCAGCATTTT.

The chain employs TRBV5-1 and TRBJ1-2, with 8 bases identical to TRBD1. Germline CDR1 SGHRS, CDR2 YFSETQ. Unmatched junction bases numbered 1, after V lost 2 bases and J lost 4 bases. CDR3 length: 13 residues. CDR3 sequence (DNA): TGCGCCAGCAGCTTTGACAGGGGCTATGGCTACACCTTC. This sequence encodes CASSFDRGYGYTF.

V is TRBV6-5 and J is TRBJ2-1, with a tentative D call TRBD2 (7 bases). The CDR3 has 15 residues. Looked up from germline, CDR1 is MNHEY and CDR2 is SVGAGI. The germline V and J ends were trimmed by 7 bases and 3 bases, with 16 bases remaining between them. The CDR3, as DNA: TGTGCCAGCAACAAGGGGAGGGGGTACTACAATGAGCAGTTCTTC. Translation gives CASNKGRGYYNEQFF.